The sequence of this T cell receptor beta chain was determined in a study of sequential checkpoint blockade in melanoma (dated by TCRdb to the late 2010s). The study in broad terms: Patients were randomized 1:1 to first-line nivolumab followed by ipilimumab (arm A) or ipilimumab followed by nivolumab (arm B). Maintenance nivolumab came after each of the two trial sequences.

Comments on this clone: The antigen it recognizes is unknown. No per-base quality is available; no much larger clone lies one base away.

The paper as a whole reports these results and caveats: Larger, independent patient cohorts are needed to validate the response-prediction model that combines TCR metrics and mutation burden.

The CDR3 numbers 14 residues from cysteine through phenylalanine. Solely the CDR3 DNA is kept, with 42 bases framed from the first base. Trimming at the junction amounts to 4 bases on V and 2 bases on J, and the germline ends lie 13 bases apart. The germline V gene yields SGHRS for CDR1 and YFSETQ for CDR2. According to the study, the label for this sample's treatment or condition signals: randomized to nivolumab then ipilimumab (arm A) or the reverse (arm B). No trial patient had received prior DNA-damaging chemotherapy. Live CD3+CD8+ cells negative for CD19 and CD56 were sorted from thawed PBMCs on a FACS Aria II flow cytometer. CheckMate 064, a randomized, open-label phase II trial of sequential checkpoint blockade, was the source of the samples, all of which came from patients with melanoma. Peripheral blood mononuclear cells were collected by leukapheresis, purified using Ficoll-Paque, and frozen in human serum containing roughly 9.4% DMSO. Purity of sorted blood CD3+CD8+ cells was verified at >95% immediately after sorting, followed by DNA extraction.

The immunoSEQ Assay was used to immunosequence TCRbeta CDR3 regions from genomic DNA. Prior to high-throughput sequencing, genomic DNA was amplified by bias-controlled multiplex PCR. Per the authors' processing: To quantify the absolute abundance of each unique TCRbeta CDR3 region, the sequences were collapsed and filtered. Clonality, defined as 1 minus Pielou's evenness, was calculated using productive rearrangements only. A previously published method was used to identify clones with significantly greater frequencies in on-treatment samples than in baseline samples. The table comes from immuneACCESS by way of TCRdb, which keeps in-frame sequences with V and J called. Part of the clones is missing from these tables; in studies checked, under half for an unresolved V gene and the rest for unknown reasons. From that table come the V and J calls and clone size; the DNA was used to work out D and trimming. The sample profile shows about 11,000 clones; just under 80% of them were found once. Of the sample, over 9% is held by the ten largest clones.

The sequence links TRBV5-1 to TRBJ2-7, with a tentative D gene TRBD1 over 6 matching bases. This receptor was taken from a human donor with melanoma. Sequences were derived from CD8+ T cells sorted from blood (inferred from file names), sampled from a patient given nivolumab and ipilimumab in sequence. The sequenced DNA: TGCGCCAGCAGCCCCGGCCCAGGGGCCTACGAGCAGTACTTC. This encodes CASSPGPGAYEQYF.